The text below deals with one T cell receptor (beta chain). Antigen specificity is unknown. The data stem from a study of T cells after yellow fever vaccination. Study as a whole: Libraries from low-cell-number fractions were prepared with the SMART-Seq v4 Ultra Low Input RNA kit. Broader study findings: FACS-sorted repertoires could contain abundant clonotypes contaminating from the bulk population.

Germline loops: CDR1 MNHNS, CDR2 SASEGT. The length of the CDR3 is 15 residues. V was pared by 8 bases and J by 3 bases, with 16 bases between. TCRdb reprocessed the 5' RACE reads with MiXCR, giving one entry per CDR3 protein. The sample has hundreds of thousands of distinct CDR3 sequences; 6.2% are singletons. The V call is TRBV6-1, the J call TRBJ2-2; no definite D call. The TCR comes from a man aged 25-45 years who received the YFV17D yellow fever vaccine. The specimen was PBMCs, collected 5 days after the yellow fever booster vaccination. CDR3 in DNA: TGTGCCAGCCAGCCCACACCTCTTGACACCGGGGAGCTGTTTTTT. This encodes CASQPTPLDTGELFF.